This T cell receptor (beta chain) was sequenced in a study of T cells expressing NK-cell markers. One entry per CDR3 protein, without DNA, is what TCRdb gives after re-calling the 5' RACE reads. The sample table includes approximately 170,000 distinct CDR3 sequences. The CDR3 loop spans 17 amino acids. Germline assignment: CDR1 SGHTS and CDR2 YDEGEE. This TCR came from a man aged 18 to 69 in good health. The chain is built from TRBV5-8 and TRBJ1-1; checking the TCRdb D call of TRBD1 is not possible without DNA. Sequenced: blood T cells: a sorted CD56 or NKG2C T cell subset, CD4+ or CD8+ T cells, or bulk PBMC T cells (not recorded which). This CDR3 reads CASSLSRDRETDTEAFF.